These 2 T cell receptor beta chains share one sample of origin, sequenced in a study of T-cell memory formation after mild COVID-19. TCRdb analysed the 5' RACE reads with MiXCR anew, one entry per CDR3 protein. The profile shows around 500,000 distinct CDR3 sequences, roughly 20% of them singletons. Sequenced: PBMCs or a T cell subset sorted from them (not recorded which). These receptors were taken from an adult woman who had mild COVID-19 (a few samples of this study predate the infection). Cell type and time point are not known.

This clonotype was recorded at least ten times. The rearrangement links TRBV7-9 to TRBJ2-3; D is unresolved. The V and J ends lost 5 bases and 2 bases respectively, with 5 bases between them. The CDR3 has 12 residues. Germline CDR1 SEHNR, CDR2 FQNEAQ (reference sequence). For the CDR3, the DNA is TGTGCCAGCAGCGTCCTCACAGATACGCAGTATTTT. Encoded protein: CASSVLTDTQYF.

The chain employs TRBV10-3 and TRBJ2-1; 15 bases line up with TRBD2. The ends lost 10 bases at V and 1 base at J; junction bases unmatched: 14. CDR3 size: 19 residues. Germline assignment: CDR1 ENHRY and CDR2 SYGVKD. In DNA, the CDR3 is TGTGCCAGTAAACCAGCCGGGACTAGCGGGAGGAAATCCTACAATGAGCAGTTCTTC. Translating it yields CASKPAGTSGRKSYNEQFF.